One T cell receptor (beta chain) is described in this entry. CDR3 length: 15 residues. Germline CDR1 is MDHEN and CDR2 is SYDVKM. With 6 bases removed from V and 0 bases from J, the gap between germline ends came to 15 bases. Libraries were prepared by immunoSEQ multiplex PCR; TCRdb keeps only in-frame clonotypes and omits some of them. Here the sample spans under 1,100,000 clones, around three quarters being singletons. These data are taken from a study of shared clonotypes between healthy human individuals. Overall study: With ages of 18 to 49, the donors were two women and a few men. Each donor's CD8 memory used one plate, CD8 naive two, each CD4 subset three.

Adult donors, all healthy and HIV-negative, had no recent acute infections or vaccinations. From CD4+ cells came CD45RA+ naive and CD45RA-negative memory subsets. This sequence joins TRBV28 and TRBJ2-7; no firm D call. The sequenced sample was memory CD4+ T cells from PBMCs. Subset indicated: CD45RA-negative fraction. The sequence was collected from a man aged 18 to 29 in good health. Some clones in this sample may be carry-over from other donors' samples. The CDR3 DNA reads TGTGCCAGCAGCTCGACTGGTCCAAGCTCCTACGAGCAGTACTTC. Protein sequence: CASSSTGPSSYEQYF.